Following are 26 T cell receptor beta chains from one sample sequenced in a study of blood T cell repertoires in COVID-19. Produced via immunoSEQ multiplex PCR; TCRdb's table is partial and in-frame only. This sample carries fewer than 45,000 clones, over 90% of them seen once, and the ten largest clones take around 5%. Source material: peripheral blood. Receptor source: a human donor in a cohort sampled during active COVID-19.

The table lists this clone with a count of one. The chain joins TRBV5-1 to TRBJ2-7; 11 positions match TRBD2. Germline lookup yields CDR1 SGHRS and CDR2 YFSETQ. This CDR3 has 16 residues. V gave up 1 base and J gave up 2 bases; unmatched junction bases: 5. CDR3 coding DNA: TGCGCCAGCAGCTTGACCCTAGCGGGAGGCGCCTACGAGCAGTACTTC. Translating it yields CASSLTLAGGAYEQYF.

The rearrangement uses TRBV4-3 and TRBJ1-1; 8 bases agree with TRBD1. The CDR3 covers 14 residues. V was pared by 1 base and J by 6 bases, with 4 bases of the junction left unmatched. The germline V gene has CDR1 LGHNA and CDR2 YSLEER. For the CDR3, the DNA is TGCGCCAGCAGCCAAGTCAACAGGGGGGCTGAAGCTTTCTTT. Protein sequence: CASSQVNRGAEAFF.

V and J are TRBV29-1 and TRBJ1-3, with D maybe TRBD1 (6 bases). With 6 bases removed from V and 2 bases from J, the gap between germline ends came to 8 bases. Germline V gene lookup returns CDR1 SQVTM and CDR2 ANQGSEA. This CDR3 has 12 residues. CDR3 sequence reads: CSVGTPGNTIYF. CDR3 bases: TGCAGCGTCGGGACACCTGGAAACACCATATATTTT.

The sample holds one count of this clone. CDR3 nucleotide sequence: TGTGCCAGCAGTTCCGGGACAGGGACCTACGAGCAGTACTTC. Its translation: CASSSGTGTYEQYF. V and J are TRBV5-8 and TRBJ2-7, with 9 bases lining up with TRBD1. In germline, CDR1 is SGHTS, CDR2 YDEGEE. The CDR3 sequence is 14 residues long. Trimming cost V 5 bases and J 2 bases; bases outside gene matches: 5.

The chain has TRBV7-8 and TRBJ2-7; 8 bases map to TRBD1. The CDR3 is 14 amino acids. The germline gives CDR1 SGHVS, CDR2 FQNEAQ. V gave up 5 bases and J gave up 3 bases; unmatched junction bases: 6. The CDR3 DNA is TGTGCCAGCAGCACACGGACAGGGCTCTACGAGCAGTACTTC. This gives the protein CASSTRTGLYEQYF.

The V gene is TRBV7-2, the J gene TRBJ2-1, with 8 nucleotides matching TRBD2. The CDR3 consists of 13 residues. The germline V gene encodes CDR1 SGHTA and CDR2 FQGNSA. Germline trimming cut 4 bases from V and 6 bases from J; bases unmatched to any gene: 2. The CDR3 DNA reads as TGTGCCAGCAGCTCCGGGACTAGCAATGAGCAGTTCTTC. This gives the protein CASSSGTSNEQFF.

This CDR3 is CASSETGDQPQHF. CDR3 bases: TGTGCCAGCAGCGAGACAGGGGATCAGCCCCAGCATTTT. The genes are TRBV2 and TRBJ1-5; TRBD1 agrees at 8 bases. This CDR3 is 13 amino acids long. Trimming took 6 bases from V and 5 from J; bases not matched to a gene: 3. Germline lookup yields CDR1 SNHLY and CDR2 FYNNEI.

The CDR3 sequence is CASSEAQGLNTDTQYF. CDR3 nucleotides: TGTGCCAGCAGTGAAGCACAGGGGCTAAACACAGATACGCAGTATTTT. This chain connects TRBV6-1 to TRBJ2-3, with TRBD1 matching 7 bases. The J segment lost 2 bases and the V segment lost 0 bases, leaving 5 bases of the junction unmatched. The CDR3 sequence is 16 residues long. The germline gives CDR1 MNHNS, CDR2 SASEGT.

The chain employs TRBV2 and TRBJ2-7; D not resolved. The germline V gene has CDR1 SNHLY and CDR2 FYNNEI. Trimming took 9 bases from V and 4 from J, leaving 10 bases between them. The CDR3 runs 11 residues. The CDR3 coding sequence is TGTGCCAGTTCGCAGGATTACGAGCAGTACTTC. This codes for CASSQDYEQYF.

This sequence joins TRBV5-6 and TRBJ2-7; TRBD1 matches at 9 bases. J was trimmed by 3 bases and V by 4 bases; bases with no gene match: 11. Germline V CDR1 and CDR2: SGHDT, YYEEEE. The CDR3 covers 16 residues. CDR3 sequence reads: CASSPLLGTGFYEQYF. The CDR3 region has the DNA TGTGCCAGCAGCCCTCTTCTCGGGACAGGGTTCTACGAGCAGTACTTC.

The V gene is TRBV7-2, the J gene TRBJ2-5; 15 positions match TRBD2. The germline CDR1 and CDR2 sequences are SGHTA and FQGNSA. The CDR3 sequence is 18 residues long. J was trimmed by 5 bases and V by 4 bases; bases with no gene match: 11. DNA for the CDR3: TGTGCCAGCAGCTCCTCCGGGACTAGCGGGGGGCCTTCTGAGACCCAGTACTTC. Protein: CASSSSGTSGGPSETQYF.

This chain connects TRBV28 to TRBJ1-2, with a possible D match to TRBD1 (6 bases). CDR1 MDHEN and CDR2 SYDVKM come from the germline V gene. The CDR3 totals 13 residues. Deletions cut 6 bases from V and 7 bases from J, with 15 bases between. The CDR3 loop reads CASRPTGPTGYTF. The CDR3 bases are TGTGCCAGCAGGCCGACAGGACCCACTGGCTACACCTTC.

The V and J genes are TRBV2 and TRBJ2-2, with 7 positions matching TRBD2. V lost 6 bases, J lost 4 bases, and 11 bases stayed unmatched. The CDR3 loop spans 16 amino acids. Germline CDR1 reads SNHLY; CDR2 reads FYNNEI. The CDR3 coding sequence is TGTGCCAGCAGAGCGGGGAGATTCGGGGGCACCGGGGAGCTGTTTTTT. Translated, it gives CASRAGRFGGTGELFF.

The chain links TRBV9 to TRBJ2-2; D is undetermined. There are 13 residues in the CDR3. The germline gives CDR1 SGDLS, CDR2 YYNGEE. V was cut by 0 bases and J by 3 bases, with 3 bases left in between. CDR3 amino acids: CASSVADTGELFF. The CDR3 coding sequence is TGTGCCAGCAGCGTAGCGGACACCGGGGAGCTGTTTTTT.

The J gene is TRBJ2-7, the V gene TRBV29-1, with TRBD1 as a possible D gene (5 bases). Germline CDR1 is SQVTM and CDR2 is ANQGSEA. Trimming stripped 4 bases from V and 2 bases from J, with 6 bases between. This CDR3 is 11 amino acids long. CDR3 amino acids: CSVGQTYEQYF. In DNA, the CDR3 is TGCAGCGTTGGACAGACCTACGAGCAGTACTTC.

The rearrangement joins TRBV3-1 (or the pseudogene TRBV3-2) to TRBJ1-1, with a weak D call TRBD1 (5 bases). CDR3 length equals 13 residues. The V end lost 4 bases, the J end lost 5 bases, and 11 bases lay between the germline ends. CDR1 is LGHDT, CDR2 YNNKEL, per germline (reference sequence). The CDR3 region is CASSLAGGTEAFF. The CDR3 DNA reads TGTGCCAGCAGCCTTGCCGGGGGGACTGAAGCTTTCTTT.

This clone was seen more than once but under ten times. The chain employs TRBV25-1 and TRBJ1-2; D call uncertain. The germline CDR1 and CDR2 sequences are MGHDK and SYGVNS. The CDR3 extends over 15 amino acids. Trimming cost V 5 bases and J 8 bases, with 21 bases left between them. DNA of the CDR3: TGTGCCAGCAGTAAAAAGGCAGGAATCTGGTCCGGCTACACCTTC. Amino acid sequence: CASSKKAGIWSGYTF.

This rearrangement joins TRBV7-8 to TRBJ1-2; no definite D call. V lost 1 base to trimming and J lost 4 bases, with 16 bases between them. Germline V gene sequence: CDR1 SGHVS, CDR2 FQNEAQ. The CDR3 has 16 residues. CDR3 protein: CASSLEAIIGSYGYTF. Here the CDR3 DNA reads TGTGCCAGCAGCTTAGAAGCGATCATAGGATCCTATGGCTACACCTTC.

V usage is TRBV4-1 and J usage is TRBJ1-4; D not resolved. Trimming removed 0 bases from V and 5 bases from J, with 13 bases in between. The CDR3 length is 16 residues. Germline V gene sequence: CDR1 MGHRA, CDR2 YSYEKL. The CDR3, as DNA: TGCGCCAGCAGCCAAGATGGTTCAGGTTCAAATGAAAAACTGTTTTTT. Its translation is CASSQDGSGSNEKLFF.

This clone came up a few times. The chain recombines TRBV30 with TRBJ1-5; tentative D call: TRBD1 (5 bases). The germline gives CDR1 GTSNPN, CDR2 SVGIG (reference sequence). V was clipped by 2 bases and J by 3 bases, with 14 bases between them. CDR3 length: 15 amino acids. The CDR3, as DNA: TGTGCCTGGAGTCCTACTGGGACTTTCAATCAGCCCCAGCATTTT. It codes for CAWSPTGTFNQPQHF.

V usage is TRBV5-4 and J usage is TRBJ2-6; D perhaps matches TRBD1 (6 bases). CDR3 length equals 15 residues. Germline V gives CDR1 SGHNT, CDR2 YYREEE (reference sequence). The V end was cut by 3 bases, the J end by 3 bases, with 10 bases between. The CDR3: CASSSRGSGANVLTF. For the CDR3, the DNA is TGTGCCAGCAGCTCCAGGGGAAGTGGGGCCAACGTCCTGACTTTC.

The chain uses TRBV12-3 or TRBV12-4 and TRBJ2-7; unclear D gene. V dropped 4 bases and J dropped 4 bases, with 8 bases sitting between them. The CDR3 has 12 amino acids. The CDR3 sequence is CASSSRVYEQYF. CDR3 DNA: TGTGCCAGCAGTTCACGGGTGTACGAGCAGTACTTC.

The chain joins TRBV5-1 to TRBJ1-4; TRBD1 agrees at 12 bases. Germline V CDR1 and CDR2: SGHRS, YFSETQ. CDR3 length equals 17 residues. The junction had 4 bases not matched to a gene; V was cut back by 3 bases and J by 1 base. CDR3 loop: CASSSGQGAITNEKLFF. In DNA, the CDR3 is TGCGCCAGCAGCTCGGGACAGGGGGCTATAACTAATGAAAAACTGTTTTTT.

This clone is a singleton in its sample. This CDR3 is CASSSLTAEAFF. The CDR3 DNA reads TGTGCCAGCAGTTCCCTGACAGCTGAAGCTTTCTTT. V is TRBV12-3 or TRBV12-4 and J is TRBJ1-1, with D possibly TRBD1 on 5 matching bases. Trimming pared 4 bases from V and 6 bases from J, leaving 9 bases between. The CDR3 has 12 amino acids.

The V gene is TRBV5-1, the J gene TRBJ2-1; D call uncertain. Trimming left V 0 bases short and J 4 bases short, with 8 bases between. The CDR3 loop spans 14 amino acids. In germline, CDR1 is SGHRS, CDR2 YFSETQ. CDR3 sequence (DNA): TGCGCCAGCAGCTTGGAAGCGTCTTACAATGAGCAGTTCTTC. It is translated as CASSLEASYNEQFF.

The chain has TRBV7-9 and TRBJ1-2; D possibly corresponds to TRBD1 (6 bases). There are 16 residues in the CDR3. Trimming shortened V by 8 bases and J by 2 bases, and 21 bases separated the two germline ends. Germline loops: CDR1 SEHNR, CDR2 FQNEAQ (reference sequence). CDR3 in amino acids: CASSALGTRGNYGYTF. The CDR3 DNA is TGTGCCAGCTCAGCCTTAGGGACCAGGGGAAACTATGGCTACACCTTC.